Sequencing of this T cell receptor (beta chain) was carried out in a study of cytomegalovirus exposure and HLA in healthy donors. The study ran its PCR with 60 Vbeta and 13 Jbeta primers. The data were produced by immunoSEQ multiplex PCR, yet TCRdb's version contains in-frame clones alone and is incomplete. The sample has around 130,000 clones, roughly 79% seen once. In regard to this clone: The antigen is undetermined.

Notes on the study in general: Prior analysis indicated that the majority of TCR beta V segments exhibited productivity approximately 87% or approximately 30% of the time. Looking again later, the authors saw that most CMV-associated TCR beta chains seemed HLA-restricted. Most TCR sequences were seen very rarely across donors, but some public TCRs occurred in many.

In germline, CDR1 is SGHAT, CDR2 FQNNGV. Trimming removed 1 base from V and 4 bases from J, with 21 bases in between. The CDR3 consists of 18 residues. The origin of this receptor is a woman aged 40-49 years in good health and CMV-seronegative. The sequenced sample consisted of PBMCs. V usage is TRBV11-2 and J usage is TRBJ2-3; tentative D call: TRBD1 (5 bases). CDR3 DNA: TGTGCCAGCAGCTTAGCAATGGTGGGCAGGGTGATCGCAGATACGCAGTATTTT. Amino acids: CASSLAMVGRVIADTQYF.